Shown below are 8 T cell receptor beta chains from a single sample sequenced in a study of shared clonotypes between healthy human individuals. Repertoires were generated with immunoSEQ multiplex PCR, while TCRdb's copy carries only in-frame clones and drops some. The profile covers a few million clones, with around nine tenths appearing a single time and under 0.15% taken by the ten largest. The specimen was naive CD4+ T cells sorted from blood. As for subset: CD45RA+ positively selected. Source of these receptors: a young man in good health.

The chain couples TRBV5-5 to TRBJ1-2; D is perhaps TRBD1 (5 bases). The CDR3 is 14 amino acids. From germline, CDR1 is SGHKS and CDR2 YYEKEE (reference sequence). V lost 2 bases, J lost 5 bases, and 13 bases lay in between. DNA of the CDR3: TGTGCCAGCAGCTTAATGGGGGTGAATTATGGCTACACCTTC. It yields the protein CASSLMGVNYGYTF.

The rearrangement uses TRBV7-8 and TRBJ2-7, with D perhaps TRBD1 (6 bases). The CDR3 contains 15 residues. The V end was cut by 5 bases, the J end by 1 base, with 15 bases between. Germline CDR1 reads SGHVS; CDR2 reads FQNEAQ. CDR3 sequence reads: CASSIDQGPSYEQYF. CDR3 DNA: TGTGCCAGCAGCATAGACCAGGGGCCATCCTACGAGCAGTACTTC.

This chain connects TRBV19 to TRBJ1-2, with 7 bases that match TRBD1. The CDR3 is made up of 14 amino acids. CDR1 and CDR2 from the germline V gene are LNHDA and SQIVND (reference sequence). Trimming at V came to 4 bases and at J to 10 bases, leaving 12 bases not matched to a gene. This CDR3 is CASSKQGLPRDYTF. The CDR3 nucleotides are TGTGCCAGTAGTAAACAGGGGCTTCCTCGGGACTACACCTTC.

This chain connects TRBV7-9 to TRBJ2-7, with D perhaps matching TRBD1 or TRBD2 (6 bases each). This CDR3 is built from 14 residues. Trimming cost V 5 bases and J 0 bases, with 11 bases left between them. Germline CDR1 SEHNR, CDR2 FQNEAQ (reference sequence). Here the CDR3 reads CASSGGGSSYEQYF. The DNA of the CDR3 is TGTGCCAGCAGCGGAGGGGGGAGCTCCTACGAGCAGTACTTC.

This chain joins TRBV30 and TRBJ2-6; perhaps TRBD1 as D (6 bases). The CDR3 covers 18 residues. Looked up from germline, CDR1 is GTSNPN and CDR2 is SVGIG (reference sequence). The V and J ends lost 1 base and 0 bases respectively, with 16 bases between them. The CDR3 bases are TGTGCCTGGAGTGGGAACAGGGTAGCCCTCTCTGGGGCCAACGTCCTGACTTTC. Its protein is CAWSGNRVALSGANVLTF.

A few counts support this clone. The rearrangement joins TRBV18 to TRBJ1-4; D is unclear. The CDR3 covers 14 residues. Germline V gene data show CDR1 as KGHSH and CDR2 as LQKENI. V was clipped by 3 bases and J by 7 bases, with 12 bases between them. CDR3 nucleotides: TGTGCCAGCTCACCGTCCAATACGGGTGAAAAACTGTTTTTT. Translation: CASSPSNTGEKLFF.

The genes are TRBV10-3 and TRBJ2-1; D call uncertain. V lost 3 bases and J 15 bases, leaving 18 bases between the germline ends. Germline CDR1 is ENHRY and CDR2 is SYGVKD. CDR3 length: 13 amino acids. The CDR3 DNA sequence: TGTGCCATCAGTGAAGAGATTGTGTTAGGGTCGTTCTTC. This translates into CAISEEIVLGSFF.

The V gene is TRBV30, the J gene TRBJ2-7; D is unresolved. The germline V gene has CDR1 GTSNPN and CDR2 SVGIG (reference sequence). V dropped 1 base and J dropped 0 bases, with 7 bases sitting between them. The CDR3 sequence is 13 residues long. The CDR3 coding sequence is TGTGCCTGGAGTGCCAGATTCTCCTACGAGCAGTACTTC. Protein sequence: CAWSARFSYEQYF.